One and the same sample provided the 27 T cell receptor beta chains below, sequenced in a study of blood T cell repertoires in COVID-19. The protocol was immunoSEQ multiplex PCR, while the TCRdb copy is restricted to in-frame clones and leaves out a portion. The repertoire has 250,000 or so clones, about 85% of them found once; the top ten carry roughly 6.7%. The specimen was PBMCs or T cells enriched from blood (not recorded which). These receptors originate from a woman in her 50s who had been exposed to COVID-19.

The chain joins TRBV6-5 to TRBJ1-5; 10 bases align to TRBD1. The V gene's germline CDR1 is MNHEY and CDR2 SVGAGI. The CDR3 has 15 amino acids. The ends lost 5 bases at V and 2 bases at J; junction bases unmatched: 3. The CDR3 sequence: CASSRQGAGNQPQHF. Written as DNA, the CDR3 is TGTGCCAGCAGTCGACAGGGGGCGGGCAATCAGCCCCAGCATTTT.

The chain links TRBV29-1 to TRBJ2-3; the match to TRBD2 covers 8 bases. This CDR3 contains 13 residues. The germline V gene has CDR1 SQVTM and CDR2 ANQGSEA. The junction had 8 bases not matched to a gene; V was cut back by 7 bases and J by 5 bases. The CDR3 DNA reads TGCAGCGCCGGGGGAGCGGGGGTAGATACGCAGTATTTT. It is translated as CSAGGAGVDTQYF.

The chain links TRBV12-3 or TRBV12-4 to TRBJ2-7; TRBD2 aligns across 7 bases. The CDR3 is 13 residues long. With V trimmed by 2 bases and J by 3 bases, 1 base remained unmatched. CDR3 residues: CASSLTGGYEQYF. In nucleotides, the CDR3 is TGTGCCAGCAGTTTAACGGGGGGCTACGAGCAGTACTTC.

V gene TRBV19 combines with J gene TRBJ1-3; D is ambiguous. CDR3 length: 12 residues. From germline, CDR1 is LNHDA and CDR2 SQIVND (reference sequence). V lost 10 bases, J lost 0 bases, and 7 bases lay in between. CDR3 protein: CATRGSGNTIYF. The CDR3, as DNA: TGTGCCACCCGCGGCTCTGGAAACACCATATATTTT.

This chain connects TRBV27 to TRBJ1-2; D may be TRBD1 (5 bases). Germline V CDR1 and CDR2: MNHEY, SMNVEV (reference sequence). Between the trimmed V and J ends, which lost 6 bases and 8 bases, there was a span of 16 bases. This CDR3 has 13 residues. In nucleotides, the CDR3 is TGTGCCAGCAGCTTAACAGGTCTGAACGGCTACACCTTC. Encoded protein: CASSLTGLNGYTF.

The CDR3 DNA sequence: TGTGCCTGGAGGAAGACGTCGGGGTCTCGGCACTATGGCTACACCTTC. It codes for CAWRKTSGSRHYGYTF. The chain joins TRBV30 to TRBJ1-2, with D hard to call. Per germline, CDR1 GTSNPN and CDR2 SVGIG (reference sequence). Trimming left V 3 bases short and J 3 bases short, with 20 bases between. The CDR3 contains 16 residues. Looking up the rest from reference TRBV30 and TRBJ1-2 gives the full variable domain: SQTIHQWPATLVQPVGSPLSLECTVEGTSNPNLYWYRQAAGRGLQLLFYSVGIGQISSEVPQNLSASRPQDRQFILSSKKLLLSDSGFYLCAWRKTSGSRHYGYTFGSGTRLTVV.

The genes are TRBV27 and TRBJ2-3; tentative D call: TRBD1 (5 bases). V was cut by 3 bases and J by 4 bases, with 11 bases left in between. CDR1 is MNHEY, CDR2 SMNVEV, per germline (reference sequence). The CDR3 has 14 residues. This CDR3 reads CASSFSRASDTQYF. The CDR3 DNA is TGTGCCAGCAGTTTTAGCAGGGCATCAGATACGCAGTATTTT.

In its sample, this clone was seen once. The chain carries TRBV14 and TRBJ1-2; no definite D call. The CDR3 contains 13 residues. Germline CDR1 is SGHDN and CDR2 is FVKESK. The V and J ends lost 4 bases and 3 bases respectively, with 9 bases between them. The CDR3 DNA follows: TGTGCCAGCAGCCCCCTCCCCGACTATGGCTACACCTTC. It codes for CASSPLPDYGYTF.

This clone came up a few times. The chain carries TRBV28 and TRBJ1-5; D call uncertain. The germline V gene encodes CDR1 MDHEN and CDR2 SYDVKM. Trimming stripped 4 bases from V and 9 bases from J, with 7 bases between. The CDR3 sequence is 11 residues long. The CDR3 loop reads CASSSTRPQHF. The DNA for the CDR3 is TGTGCCAGCAGTTCCACGAGGCCCCAGCATTTT. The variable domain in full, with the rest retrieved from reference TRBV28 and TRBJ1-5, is DVKVTQSSRYLVKRTGEKVFLECVQDMDHENMFWYRQDPGLGLRLIYFSYDVKMKEKGDIPEGYSVSREKKERFSLILESASTNQTSMYLCASSSTRPQHFGDGTRLSIL.

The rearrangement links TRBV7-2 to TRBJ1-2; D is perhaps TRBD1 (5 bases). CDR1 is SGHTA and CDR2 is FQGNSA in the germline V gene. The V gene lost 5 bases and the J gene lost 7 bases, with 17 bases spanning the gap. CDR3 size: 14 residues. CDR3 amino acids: CASSPGLPGGGYTF. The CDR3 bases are TGTGCCAGCAGCCCGGGACTCCCCGGGGGTGGCTACACCTTC.

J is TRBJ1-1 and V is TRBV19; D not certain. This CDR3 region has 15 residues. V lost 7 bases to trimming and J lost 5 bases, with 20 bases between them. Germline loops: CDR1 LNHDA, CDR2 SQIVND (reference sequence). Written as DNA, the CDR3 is TGTGCCAGTATTCCCACCAACTTCCGAGGGACTGAAGCTTTCTTT. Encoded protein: CASIPTNFRGTEAFF.

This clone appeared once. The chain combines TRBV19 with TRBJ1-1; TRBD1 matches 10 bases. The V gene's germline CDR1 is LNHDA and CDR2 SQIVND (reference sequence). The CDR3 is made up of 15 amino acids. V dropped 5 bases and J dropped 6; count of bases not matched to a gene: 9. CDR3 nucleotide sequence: TGTGCCAGTAGTGGGGACAGGGGTCGTTTTGCTGAAGCTTTCTTT. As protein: CASSGDRGRFAEAFF.

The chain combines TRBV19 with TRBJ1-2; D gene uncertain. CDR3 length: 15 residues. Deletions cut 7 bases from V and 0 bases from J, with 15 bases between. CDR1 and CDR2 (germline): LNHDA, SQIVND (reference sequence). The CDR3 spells CASMRSGTANYGYTF. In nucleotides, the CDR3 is TGTGCCAGTATGCGTTCGGGAACTGCTAACTATGGCTACACCTTC.

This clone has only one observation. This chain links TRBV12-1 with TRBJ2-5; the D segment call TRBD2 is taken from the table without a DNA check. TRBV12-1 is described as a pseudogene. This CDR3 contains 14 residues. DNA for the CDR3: TGTGCCAGCAGCCCTCCTGGGCCCCCGGAGGCCCAGTACTTC. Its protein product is CASSPPGPPEAQYF.

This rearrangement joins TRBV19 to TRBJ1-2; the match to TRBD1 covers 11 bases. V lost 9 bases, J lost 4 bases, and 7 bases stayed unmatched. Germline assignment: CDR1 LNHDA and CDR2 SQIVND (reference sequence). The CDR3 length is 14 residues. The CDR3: CASIPGQGVYGYTF. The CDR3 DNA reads TGTGCCAGCATTCCGGGACAGGGGGTCTATGGCTACACCTTC.

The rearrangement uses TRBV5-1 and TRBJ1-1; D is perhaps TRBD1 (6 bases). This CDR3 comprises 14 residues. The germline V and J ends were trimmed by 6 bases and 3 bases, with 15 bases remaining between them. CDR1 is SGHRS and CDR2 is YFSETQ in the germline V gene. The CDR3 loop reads CASTAGVKDTEAFF. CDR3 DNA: TGCGCCAGCACAGCAGGGGTAAAGGACACTGAAGCTTTCTTT. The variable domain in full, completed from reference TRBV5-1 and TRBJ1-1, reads KAGVTQTPRYLIKTRGQQVTLSCSPISGHRSVSWYQQTPGQGLQFLFEYFSETQRNKGNFPGRFSGRQFSNSRSEMNVSTLELGDSALYLCASTAGVKDTEAFFGQGTRLTVV.

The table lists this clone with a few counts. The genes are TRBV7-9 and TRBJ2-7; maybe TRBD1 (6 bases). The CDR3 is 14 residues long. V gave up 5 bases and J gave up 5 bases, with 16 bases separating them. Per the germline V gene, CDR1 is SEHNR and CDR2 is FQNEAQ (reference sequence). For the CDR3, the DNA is TGTGCCAGCAGCCCGACAGGTCTCTTCGACGAGCAGTACTTC. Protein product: CASSPTGLFDEQYF.

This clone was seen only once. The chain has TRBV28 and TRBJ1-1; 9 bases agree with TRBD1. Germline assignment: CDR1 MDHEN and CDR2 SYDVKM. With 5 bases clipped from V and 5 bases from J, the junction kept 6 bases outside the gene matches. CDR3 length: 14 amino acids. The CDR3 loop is CASSPGQGRTEAFF. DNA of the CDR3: TGTGCCAGCAGTCCCGGACAGGGGAGGACTGAAGCTTTCTTT.

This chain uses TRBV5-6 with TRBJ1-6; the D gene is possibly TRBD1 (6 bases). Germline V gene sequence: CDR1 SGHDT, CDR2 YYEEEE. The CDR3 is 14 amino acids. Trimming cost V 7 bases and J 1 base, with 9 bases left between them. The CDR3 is CASGGQSYNSPLHF. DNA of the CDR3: TGTGCCAGCGGCGGACAGTCCTATAATTCACCCCTCCACTTT.

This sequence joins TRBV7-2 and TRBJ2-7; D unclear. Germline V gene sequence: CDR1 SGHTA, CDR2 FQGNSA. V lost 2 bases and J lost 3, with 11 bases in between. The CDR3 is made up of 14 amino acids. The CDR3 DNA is TGTGCCAGCAGCTTAAGGTTAGCTATCTACGAGCAGTACTTC. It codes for CASSLRLAIYEQYF.

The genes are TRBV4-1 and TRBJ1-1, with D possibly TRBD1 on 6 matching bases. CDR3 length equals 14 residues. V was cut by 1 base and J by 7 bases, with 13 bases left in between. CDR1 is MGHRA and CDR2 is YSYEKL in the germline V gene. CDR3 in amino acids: CASSQVGGLGEAFF. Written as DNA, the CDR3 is TGCGCCAGCAGCCAAGTGGGGGGGCTAGGTGAAGCTTTCTTT.

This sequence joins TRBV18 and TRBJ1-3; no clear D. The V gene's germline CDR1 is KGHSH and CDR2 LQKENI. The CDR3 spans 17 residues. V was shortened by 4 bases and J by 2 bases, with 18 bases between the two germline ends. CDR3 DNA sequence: TGTGCCAGCTCACGGAGCGTTTACAAATCCACTGGAAACACCATATATTTT. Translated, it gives CASSRSVYKSTGNTIYF.

The CDR3 nucleotides are TGTGCCAGCTCACCACCGACAGGGGGGGTCCAAGAGACCCAGTACTTC. Amino acids: CASSPPTGGVQETQYF. The rearrangement joins TRBV18 to TRBJ2-5, with 9 bases matching TRBD1. With 0 bases clipped from V and 1 base from J, the junction kept 3 bases outside the gene matches. This CDR3 has 16 amino acids. In germline, CDR1 is KGHSH, CDR2 LQKENI.

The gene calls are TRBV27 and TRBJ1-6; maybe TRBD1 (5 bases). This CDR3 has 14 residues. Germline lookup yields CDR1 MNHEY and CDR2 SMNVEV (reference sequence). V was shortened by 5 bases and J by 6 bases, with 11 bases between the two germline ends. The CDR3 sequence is CASSAGRPNSPLHF. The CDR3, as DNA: TGTGCCAGCAGTGCGGGACGGCCTAATTCACCCCTCCACTTT.

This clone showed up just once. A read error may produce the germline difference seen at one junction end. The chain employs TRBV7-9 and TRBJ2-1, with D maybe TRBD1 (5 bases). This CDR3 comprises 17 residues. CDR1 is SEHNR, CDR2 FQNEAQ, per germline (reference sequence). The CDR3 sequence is CASSLAVVPRAHNQQFF. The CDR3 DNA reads TGTGCCAGCAGCTTAGCCGTAGTACCCAGGGCCCACAATCAGCAGTTCTTC.

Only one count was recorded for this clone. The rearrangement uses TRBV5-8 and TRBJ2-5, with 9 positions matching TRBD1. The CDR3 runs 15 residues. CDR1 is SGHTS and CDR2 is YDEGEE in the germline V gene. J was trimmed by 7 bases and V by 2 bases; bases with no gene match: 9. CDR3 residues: CASSFWDRDLGTQYF. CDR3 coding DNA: TGTGCCAGCAGCTTCTGGGACAGGGACCTAGGGACCCAGTACTTC.

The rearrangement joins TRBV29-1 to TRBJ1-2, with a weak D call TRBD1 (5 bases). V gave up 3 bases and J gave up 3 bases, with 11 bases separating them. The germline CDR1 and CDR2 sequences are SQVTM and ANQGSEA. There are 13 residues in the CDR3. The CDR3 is CSVDGDLDYGYTF. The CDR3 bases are TGCAGCGTTGATGGGGACTTGGACTATGGCTACACCTTC.